The 10 T cell receptor beta chains given below trace back to one sample, sequenced in a study of cytomegalovirus exposure and HLA in healthy donors. Primers for the PCR totalled 60 Vbeta and 13 Jbeta. Sequenced by immunoSEQ multiplex PCR; TCRdb stores in-frame clones only, minus some. The table includes approximately 73,000 clones, roughly 63% detected once. Input material: PBMCs. Every receptor here comes from a man younger than 45 in good health and CMV-seropositive.

V is TRBV7-8 and J is TRBJ2-3, with 7 bases that match TRBD2. This CDR3 is 13 amino acids long. Germline V gives CDR1 SGHVS, CDR2 FQNEAQ. Trimming at V came to 0 bases and at J to 10 bases, leaving 4 bases not matched to a gene. The CDR3 nucleotides are TGTGCCAGCAGCTTAGCGGGAGGGAGGGCGCAGTATTTT. Its protein product is CASSLAGGRAQYF.

This chain links TRBV27 with TRBJ2-1, with 7 bases fitting TRBD1. The germline V gene has CDR1 MNHEY and CDR2 SMNVEV (reference sequence). V trimming: 4 bases; J trimming: 7 bases; junction bases outside the gene matches: 4. The CDR3 is 13 residues long. CDR3 DNA: TGTGCCAGCAGTTGGGGACAGAAGAATGAGCAGTTCTTC. Residues: CASSWGQKNEQFF.

The CDR3 is CASSYGTSPYEQYF. The CDR3 DNA sequence: TGTGCCAGCAGTTACGGGACTAGCCCCTACGAGCAGTACTTC. This sequence joins TRBV6-6 and TRBJ2-7; 9 nucleotides align to TRBD2. Germline V gene data show CDR1 as MNHNY and CDR2 as SVGAGI (reference sequence). CDR3 length: 14 residues. V shed 2 bases, J shed 2 bases, and the junction held 1 base outside the gene matches.

J is TRBJ2-5 and V is TRBV28, with D tentatively TRBD1 (6 bases). CDR1 is MDHEN, CDR2 SYDVKM, per germline. V was clipped by 3 bases and J by 7 bases, with 12 bases between them. The CDR3 spans 13 residues. The CDR3 DNA reads as TGTGCCAGCAGTTTTGGGGGCGTCGGGACCCAGTACTTC. Protein sequence: CASSFGGVGTQYF. Combining the CDR3 with reference TRBV28 and TRBJ2-5 gives the whole variable domain DVKVTQSSRYLVKRTGEKVFLECVQDMDHENMFWYRQDPGLGLRLIYFSYDVKMKEKGDIPEGYSVSREKKERFSLILESASTNQTSMYLCASSFGGVGTQYFGPGTRLLVL.

The genes are TRBV6-1 and TRBJ1-4; possible D gene TRBD1, 5 bases. CDR1 and CDR2 from the germline V gene are MNHNS and SASEGT. V was pared by 7 bases and J by 7 bases, with 16 bases between. The CDR3 runs 14 residues. CDR3 sequence reads: CASTRTGGVEKLFF. DNA of the CDR3: TGTGCCAGCACTAGGACGGGAGGGGTTGAAAAACTGTTTTTT.

This clone was counted between two and nine times. V is TRBV5-1 and J is TRBJ2-3, with TRBD2 matching over 13 bases. The CDR3 loop spans 16 amino acids. The V segment lost 4 bases and the J segment 3 bases; nucleotides outside the gene matches: 5. The V gene's germline CDR1 is SGHRS and CDR2 YFSETQ. CDR3 amino acids: CASSPRTSGSTDTQYF. The CDR3 coding sequence is TGCGCCAGCAGCCCGCGGACTAGCGGGAGTACAGATACGCAGTATTTT.

The V gene is TRBV6-6, the J gene TRBJ2-5; 9 bases align to TRBD2. The CDR3 loop spans 16 amino acids. Per the germline V gene, CDR1 is MNHNY and CDR2 is SVGAGI (reference sequence). Trimming cost V 0 bases and J 5 bases; bases outside gene matches: 7. The CDR3 bases are TGTGCCAGCAGTTACTCGGGGGCGGGGGGGCGGGAGACCCAGTACTTC. The encoded protein is CASSYSGAGGRETQYF.

V and J are TRBV30 and TRBJ1-3, with TRBD1 matching over 8 bases. This CDR3 region has 15 residues. From germline, CDR1 is GTSNPN and CDR2 SVGIG (reference sequence). V shed 3 bases and J 0 bases; nucleotides not matched to a gene: 4. Written as DNA, the CDR3 is TGTGCCTGGAGCGCCGGGACAGGCTCTGGAAACACCATATATTTT. Its protein product is CAWSAGTGSGNTIYF. Full variable domain (rest looked up from reference TRBV30 and TRBJ1-3): SQTIHQWPATLVQPVGSPLSLECTVEGTSNPNLYWYRQAAGRGLQLLFYSVGIGQISSEVPQNLSASRPQDRQFILSSKKLLLSDSGFYLCAWSAGTGSGNTIYFGEGSWLTVV.

This clone turned up a few times. The chain recombines TRBV18 with TRBJ1-5; D unresolved. V was trimmed by 2 bases and J by 2 bases, leaving 10 bases between them. Germline-derived CDR1 and CDR2 are KGHSH and LQKENI. This CDR3 region has 15 residues. The CDR3 nucleotides are TGTGCCAGCTCACCAGACGGGGATGGCAATCAGCCCCAGCATTTT. Translating it yields CASSPDGDGNQPQHF. Full variable domain (rest looked up from reference TRBV18 and TRBJ1-5): NAGVMQNPRHLVRRRGQEARLRCSPMKGHSHVYWYRQLPEEGLKFMVYLQKENIIDESGMPKERFSAEFPKEGPSILRIQQVVRGDSAAYFCASSPDGDGNQPQHFGDGTRLSIL.

The chain couples TRBV29-1 to TRBJ2-3; 9 bases align to TRBD2. This CDR3 has 16 amino acids. The V gene end was trimmed by 1 base and the J gene end by 0 bases; junction bases not matched to a gene: 5. Looked up from germline, CDR1 is SQVTM and CDR2 is ANQGSEA. The CDR3: CSVEGLAVPSTDTQYF. The CDR3 DNA is TGCAGCGTTGAAGGACTAGCGGTCCCTAGCACAGATACGCAGTATTTT.